This T cell receptor (beta chain) was identified during a study of OX40 agonist ivuxolimab in advanced cancers. To note about this clone: No antigen is known for it.

Here immunoSEQ multiplex PCR was the method, and the copy in TCRdb shows in-frame clones only, minus some. The data hold 40,000 to 60,000 clones, with roughly 93% observed a single time. The junction had 6 bases not matched to a gene; V was cut back by 7 bases and J by 3 bases. The CDR3 spans 13 residues. Germline V gives CDR1 SEHNR, CDR2 FQNEAQ (reference sequence). Regarding the study as a whole: Researchers report that CD8+ T cells had, on average, more expanded clones than CD4+.

The source is an adult with an advanced solid tumor such as melanoma, head and neck, liver or kidney cancer. The rearrangement joins TRBV7-9 to TRBJ2-7; TRBD1 matches at 7 bases. Material: CD4+ or CD8+ T cells sorted from blood, obtained in a trial of the OX40 agonist ivuxolimab. CDR3 in amino acids: CASTTGTVYEQYF. The CDR3 DNA reads as TGTGCCAGCACGACCGGGACAGTCTACGAGCAGTACTTC.